This TCR beta chain comes out of a study of a mutant IDH1 vaccine in newly diagnosed glioma. Study as a whole: Vaccination began 4-6 weeks post radiotherapy alone, or with temozolomide cycles.

General study findings and limits: Detectable vaccine-induced immune responses arose in almost 95% of patients.

The time point was: week 35, safety follow-up. The investigators gave 300 ug of mutant IDH1 20-mer peptide in each vaccine dose, together with topical imiquimod. Each of the donors came in with new WHO grade 3 or 4 astrocytomas that were IDH1-mutant and ATRX-lost. V shed 3 bases and J 3 bases; nucleotides not matched to a gene: 4. CDR1 and CDR2 from the germline V gene are KGHSH and LQKENI. The CDR3 sequence is 14 residues long. Assay used: immunoSEQ multiplex PCR; TCRdb lists only in-frame clones, some missing. The table records just under 70,000 clones, roughly 84% of them present only once. Comments on this clone: Its antigen remains unknown.

The rearrangement uses TRBV18 and TRBJ2-5, with TRBD1 identical over 7 bases. The receptor was derived from a man younger than 35 with glioma. The sample in question was PBMCs, obtained from a glioma patient whose treatment included an IDH1 peptide vaccine. As DNA, the CDR3 is TGTGCCAGCTCACCTGGGACAGTCAAAGAGACCCAGTACTTC. It codes for CASSPGTVKETQYF. Full variable domain (remainder filled in from reference TRBV18 and TRBJ2-5): NAGVMQNPRHLVRRRGQEARLRCSPMKGHSHVYWYRQLPEEGLKFMVYLQKENIIDESGMPKERFSAEFPKEGPSILRIQQVVRGDSAAYFCASSPGTVKETQYFGPGTRLLVL.